Below, 27 T cell receptor beta chains from the same sample are listed, as sequenced in a study of blood T cell repertoires in COVID-19. Using immunoSEQ multiplex PCR, the repertoire was profiled, and TCRdb retains in-frame clones only, with some absent. The sample yields about 250,000 clones, about 91% seen once. Material for sequencing was peripheral blood. These receptors all stem from an elderly man with acute or convalescent COVID-19.

The J gene is TRBJ1-5, the V gene TRBV4-1; 8 bases are shared with TRBD1. The CDR3 is made up of 15 amino acids. Germline values: CDR1 MGHRA, CDR2 YSYEKL. With V trimmed by 3 bases and J by 1 base, 2 bases remained unmatched. Here the CDR3 DNA reads TGCGCCAGCAGCCAGGGACAGGAGAGCAATCAGCCCCAGCATTTT. It translates to CASSQGQESNQPQHF.

This clone appeared a single time. The CDR3 nucleotides read TGTGCCAGCAGTCCTTTGGCGGGATATGCCTACGAGCAGTACTTC. Its translation: CASSPLAGYAYEQYF. The chain combines TRBV28 with TRBJ2-7, with a possible D match to TRBD2 (6 bases). V was pared by 5 bases and J by 2 bases, with 16 bases between. CDR1 is MDHEN and CDR2 is SYDVKM in the germline V gene. The CDR3 consists of 15 residues. The full variable domain, its missing parts supplied by reference TRBV28 and TRBJ2-7, is DVKVTQSSRYLVKRTGEKVFLECVQDMDHENMFWYRQDPGLGLRLIYFSYDVKMKEKGDIPEGYSVSREKKERFSLILESASTNQTSMYLCASSPLAGYAYEQYFGPGTRLTVT.

CDR3 protein: CASSLWGQAYNEQFF. The DNA for the CDR3 is TGTGCCAGCAGCTTGTGGGGGCAGGCCTACAATGAGCAGTTCTTC. The V gene is TRBV3-1 (or the pseudogene TRBV3-2), the J gene TRBJ2-1; a weak D match, TRBD1 (6 bases). CDR3 length equals 15 residues. Germline V gene sequence: CDR1 LGHDT, CDR2 YNNKEL (reference sequence). V lost 5 bases, J lost 2 bases, and 13 bases lay in between.

This clone has only a few counts. As DNA, the CDR3 is TGTGCCAGCAGCCAAGCGGGGTCGGGTTACGAGCAGTACTTC. It translates to CASSQAGSGYEQYF. J is TRBJ2-7 and V is TRBV3-1 (or the pseudogene TRBV3-2), with a weak D call TRBD2 (5 bases). Germline lookup yields CDR1 LGHDT and CDR2 YNNKEL (reference sequence). V lost 1 base to trimming and J lost 4 bases, with 11 bases between them. The CDR3 runs to 14 residues.

V usage is TRBV6-2 or TRBV6-3 and J usage is TRBJ2-3; 11 nucleotides line up with TRBD2. The CDR3 extends over 15 amino acids. Germline V gene sequence: CDR1 MNHEY, CDR2 SVGEGT. V was clipped by 4 bases and J by 4 bases; unmatched bases: 4. The CDR3 here is CASSFSGGAPDTQYF. The CDR3 nucleotides read TGTGCCAGCAGTTTTAGCGGGGGGGCCCCAGATACGCAGTATTTT.

The chain carries TRBV10-3 and TRBJ1-5; maybe TRBD1 (6 bases). The CDR3 has 14 residues. The V gene's germline CDR1 is ENHRY and CDR2 SYGVKD. Deletions cut 4 bases from V and 3 bases from J, with 10 bases between. The CDR3 DNA is TGTGCCATCAGTGGAGGACAGCCCAATCAGCCCCAGCATTTT. Protein: CAISGGQPNQPQHF.

The chain joins TRBV5-8 to TRBJ1-5, with 11 bases aligning to TRBD1. Trimming cost V 4 bases and J 2 bases; bases outside gene matches: 8. Germline V gene data show CDR1 as SGHTS and CDR2 as YDEGEE. This CDR3 comprises 17 residues. CDR3 bases: TGTGCCAGCAGCATATGGACAGGGGGCGCGGGCAATCAGCCCCAGCATTTT. It translates to CASSIWTGGAGNQPQHF.

J is TRBJ1-4 and V is TRBV21-1; whether TRBD1, the table's D call, matches the DNA was not checked. TRBV21-1 is shown as a pseudogene. The CDR3 sequence is 15 residues long. The CDR3 here is CASSTPPDKDEKLFF. The CDR3, as DNA: TGTGCCAGCAGCACCCCTCCGGACAAGGATGAAAAACTGTTTTTT.

The V and J genes are TRBV7-2 and TRBJ2-1; possibly TRBD2 for D (5 bases). The V end lost 5 bases, the J end lost 4 bases, and 9 bases lay between the germline ends. This CDR3 region has 13 residues. The germline V gene encodes CDR1 SGHTA and CDR2 FQGNSA. The CDR3 DNA reads as TGTGCCAGCAGCCCCACGGGGTACAATGAGCAGTTCTTC. Amino acids: CASSPTGYNEQFF.

The J gene is TRBJ1-5, the V gene TRBV4-1; no clear D. Trimming stripped 0 bases from V and 4 bases from J, with 7 bases between. The CDR3 has 14 amino acids. CDR1 is MGHRA and CDR2 is YSYEKL in the germline V gene. In nucleotides, the CDR3 is TGCGCCAGCAGCCAAGATAGCATGAATCAGCCCCAGCATTTT. Protein sequence: CASSQDSMNQPQHF.

The chain combines TRBV7-9 with TRBJ2-7; a possible D gene is TRBD1 (6 bases). V was trimmed by 1 base and J by 3 bases, leaving 13 bases between them. The length of the CDR3 is 15 residues. Germline CDR1 and CDR2: SEHNR and FQNEAQ (reference sequence). The CDR3 is CASSLGSGGRYEQYF. The DNA for the CDR3 is TGTGCCAGCAGCTTAGGATCTGGGGGCCGCTACGAGCAGTACTTC.

V usage is TRBV7-2 and J usage is TRBJ2-1; 8 bases fit TRBD1. J lost 3 bases, V lost 4 bases, and 5 bases had no gene match. The CDR3 has 15 residues. From germline, CDR1 is SGHTA and CDR2 FQGNSA. The CDR3 DNA reads as TGTGCCAGCAGCTCAACAGACAGGGGCTACAATGAGCAGTTCTTC. It yields the protein CASSSTDRGYNEQFF. The variable domain in full, completed from reference TRBV7-2 and TRBJ2-1, reads GAGVSQSPSNKVTEKGKDVELRCDPISGHTALYWYRQSLGQGLEFLIYFQGNSAPDKSGLPSDRFSAERTGGSVSTLTIQRTQQEDSAVYLCASSSTDRGYNEQFFGPGTRLTVL.

This clone was picked up one time. Other nucleotide sequences in the sample specify the same CDR3. CDR3 sequence (DNA): TGTGCCAGCAGCTTATCAGGGTACGAGCAGTACTTC. Encoded protein: CASSLSGYEQYF. The rearrangement uses TRBV7-2 and TRBJ2-7, with D possibly matching TRBD1 (5 bases). This CDR3 has 12 amino acids. Germline V gene sequence: CDR1 SGHTA, CDR2 FQGNSA. V shed 2 bases and J shed 4 bases, with 6 bases lying between them.

The chain joins TRBV4-1 to TRBJ2-1; the D gene is possibly TRBD1 (7 bases). Per the germline V gene, CDR1 is MGHRA and CDR2 is YSYEKL. V lost 0 bases to trimming and J lost 3 bases, with 12 bases between them. The CDR3 sequence is 16 residues long. CDR3 DNA: TGCGCCAGCAGCCAAGATGCGCAGGGGGGCTACAATGAGCAGTTCTTC. Translated, it gives CASSQDAQGGYNEQFF.

This chain uses TRBV7-2 with TRBJ1-3; TRBD1 agrees at 8 bases. The CDR3 covers 15 residues. Germline V CDR1 and CDR2: SGHTA, FQGNSA. The junction had 6 bases not matched to a gene; V was cut back by 4 bases and J by 4 bases. CDR3: CASSSRTGQGNTIYF. The CDR3 DNA follows: TGTGCCAGCAGCTCAAGGACAGGGCAGGGAAACACCATATATTTT.

V gene TRBV12-3 or TRBV12-4 combines with J gene TRBJ1-3; D unclear. There are 11 residues in the CDR3. The V end lost 5 bases, the J end lost 5 bases, and 4 bases lay between the germline ends. The CDR3 DNA is TGTGCCAGCAGTCCAAGAAACACCATATATTTT. Translated, it gives CASSPRNTIYF.

The chain couples TRBV19 to TRBJ2-1, with 14 bases identical to TRBD2. The trim removed 5 bases at V and 8 bases at J, leaving 2 bases unmatched. The CDR3 consists of 14 residues. The germline V gene has CDR1 LNHDA and CDR2 SQIVND (reference sequence). The CDR3 loop reads CASSGTSGGYEQFF. DNA of the CDR3: TGTGCCAGTAGTGGGACTAGCGGGGGCTATGAGCAGTTCTTC. The entire variable domain, with the rest obtained from reference TRBV19 and TRBJ2-1, is as follows: DGGITQSPKYLFRKEGQNVTLSCEQNLNHDAMYWYRQDPGQGLRLIYYSQIVNDFQKGDIAEGYSVSREKKESFPLTVTSAQKNPTAFYLCASSGTSGGYEQFFGPGTRLTVL.

The genes are TRBV7-3 and TRBJ2-5, with 10 bases matching TRBD2. CDR1 and CDR2 from the germline V gene are SGHTA and FQGTGA. V lost 5 bases to trimming and J lost 3 bases; unmatched junction nucleotides: 6. The CDR3 totals 15 residues. Written as DNA, the CDR3 is TGTGCCAGCAGCCCGGGACTAGCGTTTAAAGAGACCCAGTACTTC. The encoded protein is CASSPGLAFKETQYF.

The DNA of the CDR3 is TGTGCCACCAGTGAACTGAAGGGAGGGGAGCAGTTCTTC. Encoded protein: CATSELKGGEQFF. V usage is TRBV24-1 and J usage is TRBJ2-1, with 7 bases matching TRBD2. The CDR3 runs to 13 residues. The germline V gene encodes CDR1 KGHDR and CDR2 SFDVKD. Losses at the gene ends were 4 bases for V and 10 bases for J; bases not matched to a gene: 6.

The genes are TRBV6-6 and TRBJ1-6; D unclear. Germline V gene lookup returns CDR1 MNHNY and CDR2 SVGAGI (reference sequence). Between the trimmed V and J ends, which lost 7 bases and 9 bases, there was a span of 13 bases. The CDR3 loop spans 13 amino acids. The CDR3 nucleotides read TGTGCCAGCACCCCAGCGCGTGGTTCACCCCTCCACTTT. As protein: CASTPARGSPLHF.

The table lists this clone with a count of one. The rearrangement joins TRBV4-2 to TRBJ1-4; the D gene is possibly TRBD1 (6 bases). The germline gives CDR1 LGHNA, CDR2 YNFKEQ. Trimming left V 1 base short and J 5 bases short, with 11 bases between. CDR3 size: 15 residues. DNA of the CDR3: TGTGCCAGCAGCCAAGGGGGGGGGCCCAATGAAAAACTGTTTTTT. Its translation: CASSQGGGPNEKLFF.

V gene TRBV7-2 combines with J gene TRBJ1-2; maybe TRBD1 (6 bases). The CDR3 has 12 amino acids. V was trimmed by 5 bases and J by 5 bases, leaving 9 bases between them. CDR1 is SGHTA and CDR2 is FQGNSA in the germline V gene. CDR3 in amino acids: CASSRGGYGYTF. The CDR3 region has the DNA TGTGCCAGCAGCCGAGGGGGTTATGGCTACACCTTC.

The genes are TRBV11-1 and TRBJ1-1, with TRBD1 identical over 8 bases. The germline gives CDR1 SGHAT, CDR2 FQDESV (reference sequence). The junction had 6 bases not matched to a gene; V was cut back by 3 bases and J by 6 bases. The CDR3 has 14 amino acids. This CDR3 is CASSFRQGRAEAFF. For the CDR3, the DNA is TGTGCCAGCAGCTTCCGACAGGGGCGCGCTGAAGCTTTCTTT.

The V call is TRBV6-5, the J call TRBJ2-7; the D is unclear. V gave up 8 bases and J gave up 6 bases, with 11 bases separating them. The CDR3 extends over 11 amino acids. CDR1 is MNHEY and CDR2 is SVGAGI in the germline V gene. CDR3 loop: CASSERSEQYF. CDR3 in DNA: TGTGCCAGCTCCGAGAGGAGCGAGCAGTACTTC.

V and J are TRBV2 and TRBJ1-4, with 7 bases matching TRBD1. The ends lost 6 bases at V and 0 bases at J; junction bases unmatched: 4. CDR1 and CDR2 from the germline V gene are SNHLY and FYNNEI. The CDR3 extends over 15 amino acids. The CDR3 nucleotides read TGTGCCAGCAGCCTGACAGGGACAACTAATGAAAAACTGTTTTTT. This encodes CASSLTGTTNEKLFF.

This rearrangement joins TRBV18 to TRBJ1-1, with D unclear. V was pared by 6 bases and J by 2 bases, with 16 bases between. Germline V lookup: CDR1 KGHSH, CDR2 LQKENI. The CDR3 contains 15 residues. CDR3 residues: CASSPSVQTNTEAFF. Written as DNA, the CDR3 is TGTGCCAGCTCCCCGTCGGTCCAAACTAACACTGAAGCTTTCTTT.

J is TRBJ2-7 and V is TRBV5-8; 8 bases fit TRBD2. The CDR3 totals 17 residues. Germline V CDR1 and CDR2: SGHTS, YDEGEE. The V segment lost 0 bases and the J segment 3 bases; nucleotides outside the gene matches: 11. For the CDR3, the DNA is TGTGCCAGCAGCTTGGAATGGAATAGCGGGACGATCTACGAGCAGTACTTC. Amino acid sequence: CASSLEWNSGTIYEQYF. The whole variable domain, remainder taken from reference TRBV5-8 and TRBJ2-7, is EAGVTQSPTHLIKTRGQQATLRCSPISGHTSVYWYQQALGLGLQFLLWYDEGEERNRGNFPPRFSGRQFPNYSSELNVNALELEDSALYLCASSLEWNSGTIYEQYFGPGTRLTVT.